This entry describes one TCR beta chain. This sample was included in a study of T cell responses to AZD1222 COVID-19 vaccine. TCRdb keeps only in-frame clones here, not all; method: immunoSEQ multiplex PCR. The profile covers 100,000 to 140,000 clones, with 75% to 95% appearing a single time and roughly 6.2% taken by the ten largest. Sample: peripheral blood, taken 28 days after the second AZD1222 dose. The sequence was obtained from an adult who received the AZD1222 COVID-19 vaccine.

The CDR3 here is CASSLLTGGMGYTF. CDR3 nucleotide sequence: TGTGCCAGCAGTTTATTAACAGGGGGAATGGGCTACACCTTC. The chain uses TRBV28 and TRBJ1-2; 8 nucleotides agree with TRBD1. The CDR3 runs 14 residues. Germline V gives CDR1 MDHEN, CDR2 SYDVKM. The V and J ends lost 1 base and 8 bases, in that order; junction bases with no gene match: 6.